What follows is one T cell receptor beta chain and its context. Per germline, CDR1 LNHDA and CDR2 SQIVND (reference sequence). Trimming at V came to 4 bases and at J to 9 bases, leaving 12 bases not matched to a gene. The CDR3 has 16 residues. Per the original data handling: Amplification of reference gene primers provided the estimated nucleated cell counts. TCRdb keeps only in-frame clones here, not all; method: immunoSEQ multiplex PCR. Clone size and V and J calls were adopted from that table, with D and trimming inferred from the DNA. Altogether just under 80,000 clones are present, roughly 80% being singletons, with the ten largest covering 30% to 40%. The sample is drawn from a study of blood T cell repertoires in COVID-19. About the research overall: PBMCs, B-cell-depleted T cells, or T cells were the source of the cDNA or gDNA that made up the material.

Material for sequencing was peripheral blood. This TCR was sampled from a woman between 65 and 79 years old with acute or convalescent COVID-19. The V and J genes are TRBV19 and TRBJ2-1; 10 bases fit TRBD2. In nucleotides, the CDR3 is TGTGCCAGTAGTACGAATCTAGCGGGAGAGGCATTTGAGCAGTTCTTC. Translated: CASSTNLAGEAFEQFF.